A single sample gave rise to the 22 T cell receptor beta chains below, sequenced in a study of control samples from healthy donors and cancer patients. Produced via immunoSEQ multiplex PCR; TCRdb's table is partial and in-frame only. The table has 130,000 or so clones, approximately 87% seen once. Sequenced material: blood. These receptors were taken from a man under 40 in good health.

The chain recombines TRBV7-9 with TRBJ2-5, with TRBD1 matching over 8 bases. The J segment lost 4 bases and the V segment lost 1 base, leaving 8 bases of the junction unmatched. The CDR3 runs to 16 residues. Germline V gives CDR1 SEHNR, CDR2 FQNEAQ (reference sequence). The CDR3 here is CASSLELAGGRETQYF. DNA of the CDR3: TGTGCCAGCAGCTTAGAACTGGCAGGGGGCAGAGAGACCCAGTACTTC. Full variable domain (outside the CDR3, taken from reference TRBV7-9 and TRBJ2-5): DTGVSQNPRHKITKRGQNVTFRCDPISEHNRLYWYRQTLGQGPEFLTYFQNEAQLEKSRLLSDRFSAERPKGSFSTLEIQRTEQGDSAMYLCASSLELAGGRETQYFGPGTRLLVL.

The rearrangement uses TRBV6-1 and TRBJ2-2; perhaps D is TRBD1 or TRBD2 (5 bases each). Germline V gene lookup returns CDR1 MNHNS and CDR2 SASEGT. The CDR3 spans 13 residues. Trimming cost V 2 bases and J 6 bases, with 7 bases left between them. The CDR3 nucleotides read TGTGCCAGCAGTGAAATGGGGGCCGGGGAGCTGTTTTTT. Its translation is CASSEMGAGELFF.

V is TRBV6-5 and J is TRBJ2-5; a possible D gene is TRBD1 (8 bases). The CDR3 spans 13 residues. V gave up 6 bases and J gave up 5 bases, with 13 bases separating them. The germline V gene has CDR1 MNHEY and CDR2 SVGAGI. CDR3 amino acids: CASRDREGETQYF. The CDR3 coding sequence is TGTGCCAGCAGGGACAGGGAGGGCGAGACCCAGTACTTC.

The chain links TRBV11-2 to TRBJ1-3; D is unclear. V lost 3 bases to trimming and J lost 0 bases, with 3 bases between them. The CDR3 spans 13 residues. The V gene's germline CDR1 is SGHAT and CDR2 FQNNGV. The CDR3 DNA follows: TGTGCCAGCAGCTTCTTCTCTGGAAACACCATATATTTT. Amino acids: CASSFFSGNTIYF.

The chain links TRBV5-8 to TRBJ1-4; maybe TRBD1 (5 bases). V was cut by 2 bases and J by 8 bases, with 16 bases left in between. CDR1 is SGHTS, CDR2 YDEGEE, per germline. CDR3 length: 15 amino acids. DNA for the CDR3: TGTGCCAGCAGCTTTACCGTCAGGGTAAAGGAAAAACTGTTTTTT. It is translated as CASSFTVRVKEKLFF.

This clone was found once. V is TRBV29-1 and J is TRBJ1-3; D is possibly TRBD1 (5 bases). The CDR3 has 16 residues. Looked up from germline, CDR1 is SQVTM and CDR2 is ANQGSEA. V lost 6 bases and J lost 0, with 18 bases in between. The CDR3: CSVAQRQSFSGNTIYF. Written as DNA, the CDR3 is TGCAGCGTCGCTCAGAGACAGTCGTTCTCTGGAAACACCATATATTTT.

This sequence joins TRBV4-1 and TRBJ2-2; D is undetermined. Germline V gives CDR1 MGHRA, CDR2 YSYEKL. The CDR3 covers 18 residues. Trimming left V 1 base short and J 2 bases short, with 17 bases between. The CDR3 here is CASSQVAKLKLNTGELFF. In nucleotides, the CDR3 is TGCGCCAGCAGCCAAGTTGCCAAACTCAAGCTTAACACCGGGGAGCTGTTTTTT.

The chain has TRBV2 and TRBJ1-2; D possibly corresponds to TRBD1 (6 bases). Trimming pared 5 bases from V and 2 bases from J, leaving 12 bases between. The germline V gene has CDR1 SNHLY and CDR2 FYNNEI. The length of the CDR3 is 14 residues. The CDR3 DNA follows: TGTGCCAGCAGTAGGGCGAGGGGGAACTATGGCTACACCTTC. This codes for CASSRARGNYGYTF.

Points on this clone: Other DNA sequences in this specimen translate into the identical CDR3. The gene calls are TRBV30 and TRBJ1-5; tentative D call: TRBD1 (6 bases). Germline lookup yields CDR1 GTSNPN and CDR2 SVGIG (reference sequence). V was cut by 0 bases and J by 5 bases, with 8 bases left in between. The CDR3 is 13 amino acids. This CDR3 reads CAWSVRGDQPQHF. The CDR3 DNA follows: TGTGCCTGGAGTGTAAGGGGGGATCAGCCCCAGCATTTT.

The chain employs TRBV28 and TRBJ1-1; 7 bases map to TRBD1. V shed 2 bases, J shed 4 bases, and the junction held 16 bases outside the gene matches. This CDR3 is 18 amino acids long. CDR1 and CDR2 from the germline V gene are MDHEN and SYDVKM. The CDR3 loop reads CASSLRSWGRGMGTEAFF. In nucleotides, the CDR3 is TGTGCCAGCAGTTTACGATCATGGGGCAGGGGGATGGGCACTGAAGCTTTCTTT.

The chain has TRBV30 and TRBJ2-2; the match to TRBD1 covers 9 bases. The CDR3 spans 14 residues. Trimming removed 1 base from V and 8 bases from J; junction bases left unmatched: 5. The germline CDR1 and CDR2 sequences are GTSNPN and SVGIG (reference sequence). The CDR3 spells CAWSGTGVSGELFF. In DNA, the CDR3 is TGTGCCTGGAGTGGGACAGGGGTTTCGGGGGAGCTGTTTTTT.

This sequence joins TRBV10-1 and TRBJ2-2; TRBD2 is a possible D gene (6 bases). Germline V CDR1 and CDR2: WNHNN, SYGVQD (reference sequence). This CDR3 contains 14 residues. V was trimmed by 2 bases and J by 5 bases, leaving 9 bases between them. The CDR3 region is CASSEGGMTGELFF. The CDR3 coding sequence is TGCGCCAGCAGTGAGGGGGGGATGACCGGGGAGCTGTTTTTT.

V and J are TRBV6-1 and TRBJ1-5; D not certain. Germline values: CDR1 MNHNS, CDR2 SASEGT. The germline V and J ends were trimmed by 1 base and 1 base, with 8 bases remaining between them. The CDR3 covers 15 residues. In nucleotides, the CDR3 is TGTGCCAGCAGTGAAGGGCCCGAGAGCAATCAGCCCCAGCATTTT. Its protein is CASSEGPESNQPQHF.

The chain uses TRBV12-5 and TRBJ1-1, with a possible D match to TRBD1 (5 bases). Per germline, CDR1 LGHNT and CDR2 FRNRAP. This CDR3 is 14 amino acids long. The V end was cut by 1 base, the J end by 11 bases, with 17 bases between. The CDR3 reads CASGLAILGVGAFF. Written as DNA, the CDR3 is TGTGCTAGTGGTTTGGCAATCCTGGGGGTCGGGGCTTTCTTT.

The rearrangement joins TRBV27 to TRBJ1-2, with D hard to call. Germline V gene sequence: CDR1 MNHEY, CDR2 SMNVEV (reference sequence). With 2 bases removed from V and 2 bases from J, the gap between germline ends came to 15 bases. The CDR3 is 16 residues long. The CDR3 loop is CASSLMGLTGNYGYTF. The CDR3 bases are TGTGCCAGCAGTTTAATGGGCCTGACTGGGAACTATGGCTACACCTTC.

V usage is TRBV19 and J usage is TRBJ1-1; D remains unclear. The V gene lost 3 bases and the J gene lost 2 bases, with 10 bases spanning the gap. Germline-derived CDR1 and CDR2 are LNHDA and SQIVND (reference sequence). This CDR3 has 14 amino acids. CDR3 in amino acids: CASSMAALNTEAFF. As DNA, the CDR3 is TGTGCCAGTAGTATGGCAGCGTTAAACACTGAAGCTTTCTTT. The variable domain in full, with the rest retrieved from reference TRBV19 and TRBJ1-1, is DGGITQSPKYLFRKEGQNVTLSCEQNLNHDAMYWYRQDPGQGLRLIYYSQIVNDFQKGDIAEGYSVSREKKESFPLTVTSAQKNPTAFYLCASSMAALNTEAFFGQGTRLTVV.

This clone was observed once. The gene calls are TRBV10-1 and TRBJ1-1; maybe TRBD1 (5 bases). Germline V gene data show CDR1 as WNHNN and CDR2 as SYGVQD (reference sequence). This CDR3 has 12 amino acids. V lost 2 bases to trimming and J lost 8 bases, with 9 bases between them. The CDR3 protein is CASSEGQGEAFF. The CDR3 DNA sequence: TGCGCCAGCAGTGAGGGGCAGGGAGAAGCTTTCTTT.

J is TRBJ1-2 and V is TRBV7-8; TRBD1 is a possible D gene (5 bases). Germline V gene lookup returns CDR1 SGHVS and CDR2 FQNEAQ. V was trimmed by 1 base and J by 5 bases, leaving 17 bases between them. The CDR3 is made up of 16 amino acids. DNA of the CDR3: TGTGCCAGCAGCTTAGGCAATGATCTCCGGGGGTATGGCTACACCTTC. Its translation: CASSLGNDLRGYGYTF.

The J gene is TRBJ1-6, the V gene TRBV2; D is undetermined. Trimming cost V 5 bases and J 5 bases, with 10 bases left between them. The CDR3 extends over 14 amino acids. Germline V gene lookup returns CDR1 SNHLY and CDR2 FYNNEI. In DNA, the CDR3 is TGTGCCAGCAGTTCCCTGGAGGATAATTCACCCCTCCACTTT. Residues: CASSSLEDNSPLHF. The full variable domain, its missing parts supplied by reference TRBV2 and TRBJ1-6, is EPEVTQTPSHQVTQMGQEVILRCVPISNHLYFYWYRQILGQKVEFLVSFYNNEISEKSEIFDDQFSVERPDGSNFTLKIRSTKLEDSAMYFCASSSLEDNSPLHFGNGTRLTVT.

This clone was counted a single time. V is TRBV7-2 and J is TRBJ2-2; 9 positions agree with TRBD1. The trim removed 5 bases at V and 6 bases at J, leaving 10 bases unmatched. The CDR3 runs 16 residues. Germline assignment: CDR1 SGHTA and CDR2 FQGNSA. CDR3 sequence reads: CASSDRNRGRAGELFF. CDR3 nucleotides: TGTGCCAGCAGCGACCGGAACAGGGGGCGGGCCGGGGAGCTGTTTTTT.

The CDR3 DNA reads TGTGCCAGCAGTTTACCGGGACAGGGGGGCGATGAGCAGTTCTTC. It codes for CASSLPGQGGDEQFF. The chain has TRBV6-5 and TRBJ2-1; 11 positions match TRBD1. CDR3 length: 15 residues. V lost 4 bases to trimming and J lost 8 bases; unmatched junction nucleotides: 7. CDR1 is MNHEY, CDR2 SVGAGI, per germline.

This chain uses TRBV5-4 with TRBJ1-4, with a tentative D call TRBD1 (6 bases). CDR3 length equals 15 residues. Germline V gene lookup returns CDR1 SGHNT and CDR2 YYREEE (reference sequence). Deletions cut 0 bases from V and 4 bases from J, with 10 bases between. CDR3 sequence reads: CASSLEGGNNEKLFF. CDR3 coding DNA: TGTGCCAGCAGCTTGGAAGGGGGGAATAATGAAAAACTGTTTTTT.